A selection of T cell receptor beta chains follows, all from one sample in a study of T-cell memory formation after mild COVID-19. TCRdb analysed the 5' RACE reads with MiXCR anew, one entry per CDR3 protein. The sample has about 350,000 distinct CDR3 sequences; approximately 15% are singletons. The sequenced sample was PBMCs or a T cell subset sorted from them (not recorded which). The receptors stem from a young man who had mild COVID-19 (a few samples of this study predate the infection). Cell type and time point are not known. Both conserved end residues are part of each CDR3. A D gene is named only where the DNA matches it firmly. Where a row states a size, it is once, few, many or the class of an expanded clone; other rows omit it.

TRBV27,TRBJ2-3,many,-,TGTGCCAGCAGTTTACCGGGTCTAGCGCGAAAGGGCACAGATACGCAGTATTTT,CASSLPGLARKGTDTQYF
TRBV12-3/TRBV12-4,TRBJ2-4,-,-,TGTGCCAGCAGTCCAAAATCCTGGGGCATTCAGTACTTC,CASSPKSWGIQYF
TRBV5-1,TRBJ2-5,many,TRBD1,TGCGCCAGCAGCTTGGCAGGGGGCAAAGAGACCCAGTACTTC,CASSLAGGKETQYF
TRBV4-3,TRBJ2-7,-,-,TGCGCCAGCAGCCAAGATCGGACCGAGCAGTACTTC,CASSQDRTEQYF
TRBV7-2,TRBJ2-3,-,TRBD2,TGTGCCAGCAGCAATCTAGCGGGGTGGCAGTATTTT,CASSNLAGWQYF
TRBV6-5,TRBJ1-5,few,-,TGTGCCAACCCGGGACACGATAGCAATCAGCCCCAGCATTTT,CANPGHDSNQPQHF
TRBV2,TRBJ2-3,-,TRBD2,TGTGCCAGCAGTTCCGGGACTAGCGGGGGTAGAGATACGCAGTATTTT,CASSSGTSGGRDTQYF
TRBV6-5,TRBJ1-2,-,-,TGTGCCAGCATTTCAAGACCGGGACTCTATGGCTACACCTTC,CASISRPGLYGYTF
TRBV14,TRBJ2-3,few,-,TGTGCCAGCAGCCAAGATACGCTACGGCCAGCTCTTGGGGATACGCAGTATTTT,CASSQDTLRPALGDTQYF
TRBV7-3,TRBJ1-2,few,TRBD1,TGTGCCAGCAGCCCTGGGACAGATGGCTACACCTTC,CASSPGTDGYTF
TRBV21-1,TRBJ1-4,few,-,TGTGCCAGCAGAGGGGGACAGGGGGCTGCTAATGAAAAACTGTTTTTT,CASRGGQGAANEKLFF
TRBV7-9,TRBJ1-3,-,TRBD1,TGTGCCAGCTCGGAAGACAGGGGGCTAGTTGGAAACACCATATATTTT,CASSEDRGLVGNTIYF
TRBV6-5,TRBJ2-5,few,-,TGTGCCAGCAGTTACGGGGGTCCACAAGAGACCCAGTACTTC,CASSYGGPQETQYF
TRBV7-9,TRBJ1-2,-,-,TGTGCCAGCAGCTTAGAGTGGGAGAACTATGGCTACACCTTC,CASSLEWENYGYTF
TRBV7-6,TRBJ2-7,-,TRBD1,TGTGCCAGCAGCTTATTCGGAACAGGGGGGCACGAGCAGTACTTC,CASSLFGTGGHEQYF
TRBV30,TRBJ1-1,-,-,TGTGCCTGGAGTGTAAGGTCCGAAGCTTTCTTT,CAWSVRSEAFF
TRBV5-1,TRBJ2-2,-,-,TGCGCCAGCAGCTTGGCCGAGGGCCCCGGGGAGCTGTTTTTT,CASSLAEGPGELFF
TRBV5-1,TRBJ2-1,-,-,TGCGCCAGCAGCCTCAGGACAGCAGACTACAATGAGCAGTTCTTC,CASSLRTADYNEQFF
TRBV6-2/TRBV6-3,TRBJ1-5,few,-,TGTGCCAGCAGTCCCCGCTCCTTCAGGACAAATCAGCCCCAGCATTTT,CASSPRSFRTNQPQHF
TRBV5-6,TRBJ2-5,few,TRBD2,TGTGCCAGCAGCTTGGACGGGACTAGCGTGAGCCAAGAGACCCAGTACTTC,CASSLDGTSVSQETQYF
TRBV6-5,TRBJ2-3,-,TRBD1,TGTGCCAGCAGTTTGCTGCGCCGGGACAGGGGGTTTCGGGGAGATACGCAGTATTTT,CASSLLRRDRGFRGDTQYF
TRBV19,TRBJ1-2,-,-,TGTGCCAGTAGTAAGTGGCAGGGGACCGCTGTCGATGGCTACACCTTC,CASSKWQGTAVDGYTF
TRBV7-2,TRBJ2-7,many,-,TGTGCCAGCAGCTTGCAGACTTACGAGCAGTACTTC,CASSLQTYEQYF
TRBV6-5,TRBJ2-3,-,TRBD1,TGTGCCAGCAGCAAGTCGACAGGGGGAGGTGGTGATACGCAGTATTTT,CASSKSTGGGGDTQYF
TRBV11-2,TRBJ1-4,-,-,TGTGCCAGCAAATTAGCCGCAGGGAATGAAAAACTGTTTTTT,CASKLAAGNEKLFF
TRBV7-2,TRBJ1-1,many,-,TGTGCCAGCAGCCGACGGGACACCTTTGAAGCTTTCTTT,CASSRRDTFEAFF
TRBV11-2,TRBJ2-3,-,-,TGTGCCAGCAGCTTAGATCCAGGGGCAGATACGCAGTATTTT,CASSLDPGADTQYF
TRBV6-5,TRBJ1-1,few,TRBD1,TGTGCCAGCAGTTACGGGGGACAGGGGGCGAAGAACACTGAAGCTTTCTTT,CASSYGGQGAKNTEAFF